This TCR beta chain derives from a study of blood T cell repertoires in COVID-19 (dated by TCRdb to between 2020 and 2021). As for the study more broadly: The collaborator samples originated in the United States, Italy and Spain and spanned the acute and convalescent phases of COVID-19. The prospective study material was composed of cDNA or gDNA derived from T cells, B-cell-depleted T cells, or PBMCs. Subjects who had been exposed to COVID-19, were actively infected with it, or had recovered from it provided the deeply sampled blood TCRbeta repertoires that made up the dataset. The repertoires were made available in a free public database intended to serve as a resource for research on the immune response to SARS-CoV-2. The samples were drawn from the first 160 participants of the ongoing ImmuneRACE study and from more than 1,000 subjects provided by 6 global collaborators. The sample metadata nearly always contained a de-identified subject ID, COVID-19 status, age in years and sex. Where HLA class I and class II types were available, the types were taken from metadata supplied by the sample provider, not from assay-based typing. Overall study results and their limits: The quantity of clinical and demographic metadata differed by source and by participant and was supplied without curation.

CDR1 and CDR2, per the germline V gene, are MNHEY and SVGEGT. After removal of 2 bases from V and 4 bases from J, the junction retains 12 bases not matched to a gene. From the cysteine through the phenylalanine, the CDR3 covers 17 amino acids. The kept DNA is CDR3 alone, 51 bases in frame from the first base. TCRbeta CDR3 regions were amplified from genomic DNA using the immunoSEQ Assay, a bias-controlled multiplex PCR. In the authors' own workflow: The number of nucleated cells in each sample was estimated from the amplification of reference gene primers within the assay. Sequence reads were collapsed and filtered to measure the absolute abundance of every unique TCRbeta CDR3 rearrangement. For each sample, productive Simpson clonality was calculated as the square root of Simpson's diversity index over productive rearrangements. TCRdb mirrors the immuneACCESS table, restricted to in-frame sequences. Some clones are absent from its copies; in checked studies, under half trace to an unresolved V gene, and the reason for the others is unknown. The DNA was the basis for D and trimming; V, J and clone size are from that table. The sample yields tens of thousands of clones; about 84% were counted once. Approximately 8.3% of the sample is taken by the ten largest.

Each collaborating institution followed its own protocols to collect whole blood in K2EDTA tubes. For TCRbeta analysis, collaborators shipped samples in one of three forms: frozen whole blood, isolated PBMCs, or DNA extracted from either of those sample types. With respect to this clone: Its recognized antigen is unknown. Base qualities were left out, and no much larger clone turns up one base away.

The chain uses TRBV6-2 or TRBV6-3 and TRBJ1-1, with TRBD1 matching 8 junction bases. The receptor's source is a man aged 60-69 years with acute or convalescent COVID-19. The sample consisted of peripheral blood. The CDR3 loop reads CASSYTGWTGWGTEAFF. In nucleotide form, the sequence is TGTGCCAGCAGTTACACGGGATGGACAGGGTGGGGCACTGAAGCTTTCTTT.